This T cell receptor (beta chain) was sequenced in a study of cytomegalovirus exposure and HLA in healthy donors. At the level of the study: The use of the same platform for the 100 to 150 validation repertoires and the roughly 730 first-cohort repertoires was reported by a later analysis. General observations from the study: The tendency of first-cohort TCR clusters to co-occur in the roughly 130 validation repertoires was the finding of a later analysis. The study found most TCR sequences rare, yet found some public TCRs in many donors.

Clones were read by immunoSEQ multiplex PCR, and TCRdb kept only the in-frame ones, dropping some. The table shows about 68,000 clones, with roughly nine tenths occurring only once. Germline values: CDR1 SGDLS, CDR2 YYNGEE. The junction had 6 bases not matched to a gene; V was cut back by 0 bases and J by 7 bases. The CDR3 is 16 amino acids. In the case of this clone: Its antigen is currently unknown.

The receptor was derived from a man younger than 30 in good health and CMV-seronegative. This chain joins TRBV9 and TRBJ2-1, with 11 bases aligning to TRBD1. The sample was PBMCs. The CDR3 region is CASSVAPDRGQNEQFF. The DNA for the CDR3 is TGTGCCAGCAGCGTAGCTCCGGACAGGGGGCAGAATGAGCAGTTCTTC.